These 17 T cell receptor beta chains were all obtained from the same sample, sequenced in a study of cytomegalovirus exposure and HLA in healthy donors. PCR involved 60 Vbeta and 13 Jbeta primers. Method: immunoSEQ multiplex PCR; TCRdb's copy keeps in-frame clones and lacks some. The data show some 130,000 clones, about 79% seen once. Material for sequencing was PBMCs. These receptors were collected from a man between 18 and 29 years old in good health and CMV-seronegative.

The V gene is TRBV29-1, the J gene TRBJ1-5; D uncertain. The CDR3 totals 12 residues. Germline V gives CDR1 SQVTM, CDR2 ANQGSEA. V was shortened by 6 bases and J by 5 bases, with 11 bases between the two germline ends. The CDR3 loop reads CSVQMGDQPQHF. In DNA form, the CDR3 reads TGCAGCGTGCAGATGGGCGATCAGCCCCAGCATTTT.

This clone occurred a few times. The V call is TRBV6-5, the J call TRBJ1-4, with D unresolved. CDR3 length equals 13 residues. V lost 6 bases and J 1 base, leaving 6 bases between the germline ends. The germline CDR1 and CDR2 sequences are MNHEY and SVGAGI. CDR3 DNA: TGTGCCAGCAGGAGGGTAACTAATGAAAAACTGTTTTTT. It yields the protein CASRRVTNEKLFF.

The chain carries TRBV6-6 and TRBJ1-2, with TRBD1 matching 7 bases. The V gene end was trimmed by 7 bases and the J gene end by 7 bases; junction bases not matched to a gene: 12. This CDR3 region has 14 residues. Per germline, CDR1 MNHNY and CDR2 SVGAGI (reference sequence). The CDR3 here is CASTVTTGVGGYTF. For the CDR3, the DNA is TGTGCCAGCACGGTCACCACAGGGGTGGGTGGCTACACCTTC.

The chain has TRBV7-2 and TRBJ2-7, with 7 bases identical to TRBD2. This CDR3 region has 14 residues. Germline V gene data show CDR1 as SGHTA and CDR2 as FQGNSA. Trimming took 8 bases from V and 5 from J; bases not matched to a gene: 12. CDR3 DNA: TGTGCCAGCTCCCGACCGGAGGGGAGGGACGAGCAGTACTTC. Protein: CASSRPEGRDEQYF.

The chain links TRBV19 to TRBJ2-7; weak D call: TRBD2 (5 bases). In germline, CDR1 is LNHDA, CDR2 SQIVND (reference sequence). Trimming pared 4 bases from V and 1 base from J, leaving 11 bases between. The CDR3 extends over 14 amino acids. CDR3 sequence: CASSRNRDSYEQYV. The CDR3 DNA reads TGTGCCAGTAGTAGAAACCGGGATTCCTACGAGCAGTACGTC.

The chain is built from TRBV19 and TRBJ1-2; no clear D gene. The V and J ends lost 5 bases and 4 bases respectively, with 11 bases between them. The CDR3 length is 13 residues. Per germline, CDR1 LNHDA and CDR2 SQIVND (reference sequence). The chain's CDR3 is CASSPGELYGYTF. The CDR3 DNA reads TGTGCCAGTAGTCCGGGAGAACTCTATGGCTACACCTTC.

This clone was observed a handful of times. CDR3 coding DNA: TGTGCCAGCAGTGATTGGACAAACTACGAGCAGTACTTC. Amino acids: CASSDWTNYEQYF. The rearrangement uses TRBV2 and TRBJ2-7, with D tentatively TRBD1 (5 bases). The CDR3 is 13 amino acids. Between the trimmed V and J ends, which lost 3 bases and 3 bases, there was a span of 9 bases. CDR1 is SNHLY and CDR2 is FYNNEI in the germline V gene.

The chain carries TRBV9 and TRBJ2-2; no clear D gene. Germline CDR1 reads SGDLS; CDR2 reads YYNGEE. This CDR3 has 16 amino acids. The germline V and J ends were trimmed by 4 bases and 6 bases, with 19 bases remaining between them. CDR3 DNA sequence: TGTGCCAGCAGCTCCGAGACTTATCGGCCCGCCGGGGAGCTGTTTTTT. Its translation: CASSSETYRPAGELFF.

The chain combines TRBV4-3 with TRBJ2-3, with 8 bases fitting TRBD2. Germline V CDR1 and CDR2: LGHNA, YSLEER. J was trimmed by 3 bases and V by 5 bases; bases with no gene match: 10. The CDR3 has 16 residues. CDR3 coding DNA: TGCGCCAGCAGCTTCCAAAGCGGGAGTCGGACAGATACGCAGTATTTT. Encoded protein: CASSFQSGSRTDTQYF.

A single count supports this clone. V and J are TRBV7-3 and TRBJ2-1; 7 bases line up with TRBD2. V trimming: 5 bases; J trimming: 6 bases; junction bases outside the gene matches: 16. CDR1 and CDR2 from the germline V gene are SGHTA and FQGTGA. There are 17 residues in the CDR3. In DNA form, the CDR3 reads TGTGCCAGCAGCCTACTCAGGCTAAGCGGGAATAGCAATGAGCAGTTCTTC. It specifies CASSLLRLSGNSNEQFF.

This CDR3 is CASRGLAVPGETQYF. The CDR3, as DNA: TGCGCCAGCAGGGGACTAGCGGTTCCTGGGGAGACCCAGTACTTC. The chain recombines TRBV10-2 with TRBJ2-5; 11 positions agree with TRBD2. V shed 6 bases and J 5 bases; nucleotides not matched to a gene: 8. From germline, CDR1 is WSHSY and CDR2 SAAADI. The CDR3 spans 15 residues.

This clone has a single count. The chain carries TRBV2 and TRBJ1-5; D unclear. The germline V and J ends were trimmed by 7 bases and 5 bases, with 12 bases remaining between them. The V gene's germline CDR1 is SNHLY and CDR2 FYNNEI. The CDR3 extends over 13 amino acids. As DNA, the CDR3 is TGTGCCAGCACCTTACGCGCGGATCAGCCCCAGCATTTT. Amino acids: CASTLRADQPQHF.

This clone was observed once. The rearrangement uses TRBV7-8 and TRBJ2-3; TRBD2 aligns across 9 bases. V was pared by 1 base and J by 2 bases, with 7 bases of the junction left unmatched. Germline lookup yields CDR1 SGHVS and CDR2 FQNEAQ. This CDR3 is built from 17 residues. The CDR3 is CASSLVPTSGDTDTQYF. CDR3 nucleotide sequence: TGTGCCAGCAGCTTAGTCCCGACTAGCGGAGACACAGATACGCAGTATTTT.

The CDR3 bases are TGTGCCACCAGCAGAAGACAGGGGGCGAATGGAAACACCATATATTTT. It encodes CATSRRQGANGNTIYF. This sequence joins TRBV15 and TRBJ1-3, with 10 bases identical to TRBD1. J gave up 3 bases and V 2 bases, and 4 bases lay outside the gene matches. Germline-derived CDR1 and CDR2 are LNHNV and YYDKDF (reference sequence). The CDR3 spans 16 residues.

The V and J genes are TRBV19 and TRBJ1-1, with D perhaps matching TRBD1 (6 bases). Per germline, CDR1 LNHDA and CDR2 SQIVND (reference sequence). V was pared by 1 base and J by 4 bases, with 25 bases between. The CDR3 length is 19 residues. CDR3 coding DNA: TGTGCCAGTAGTATAGTAAAAAGTTCCGGGACATATTTACGCACTGAAGCTTTCTTT. Amino acids: CASSIVKSSGTYLRTEAFF.

This chain uses TRBV7-9 with TRBJ2-1, with 9 bases lining up with TRBD2. Germline CDR1 is SEHNR and CDR2 is FQNEAQ (reference sequence). Unmatched junction bases numbered 10, after V lost 9 bases and J lost 4 bases. The CDR3 runs 15 residues. In DNA, the CDR3 is TGTGCCAGTTTACCTCAGCGGGAGGTGTACAATGAGCAGTTCTTC. Residues: CASLPQREVYNEQFF.

The rearrangement joins TRBV27 to TRBJ2-3; D is perhaps TRBD2 (6 bases). CDR3 length equals 12 residues. V was cut by 2 bases and J by 6 bases, with 6 bases left in between. From germline, CDR1 is MNHEY and CDR2 SMNVEV (reference sequence). CDR3 DNA: TGTGCCAGCAGTTTAGGGGGGGATACGCAGTATTTT. Residues: CASSLGGDTQYF.